This is a list of T cell receptor beta chains from one sample in a study of OX40 agonist ivuxolimab in advanced cancers. Here immunoSEQ multiplex PCR was the method, and the copy in TCRdb shows in-frame clones only, minus some. This table has nearly 90,000 clones, 80% to 90% appearing once. The starting material was CD4+ or CD8+ T cells sorted from blood, obtained in a trial of the OX40 agonist ivuxolimab. These receptors came from an adult with an advanced solid tumor such as melanoma, head and neck, liver or kidney cancer. Both conserved end residues are part of each CDR3. Fields, in order: J gene, clone size, D gene, V gene, CDR3 protein, CDR3 DNA. D genes are given only for firm matches. Rows may omit the clone size; those that give it use once, few, many or a size class.

J gene: TRBJ2-3
clone size: NA
D gene: TRBD2
V gene: TRBV5-1
CDR3 protein: CASSSTLAGGTDTQYF
CDR3 DNA: TGCGCCAGCAGCTCGACCCTAGCGGGAGGGACAGATACGCAGTATTTT

J gene: TRBJ2-1
clone size: NA
D gene: NA
V gene: TRBV7-3
CDR3 protein: CASSLTEGGRKDEQFF
CDR3 DNA: TGTGCCAGCAGCTTAACGGAAGGGGGTCGTAAGGATGAGCAGTTCTTC

J gene: TRBJ2-7
clone size: once
D gene: NA
V gene: TRBV4-2
CDR3 protein: CASSQDTPSGGAPYEQYF
CDR3 DNA: TGTGCCAGCAGCCAAGACACCCCCTCCGGCGGGGCACCCTACGAGCAGTACTTC

J gene: TRBJ2-5
clone size: NA
D gene: TRBD2
V gene: TRBV7-2
CDR3 protein: CASSLIGGRLETQYF
CDR3 DNA: TGTGCCAGCAGCTTAATAGGCGGGAGACTAGAGACCCAGTACTTC

J gene: TRBJ2-4
clone size: NA
D gene: TRBD1
V gene: TRBV7-6
CDR3 protein: CASSLGAGGEVLAKNIQYF
CDR3 DNA: TGTGCCAGCAGCTTAGGAGCAGGGGGCGAGGTTCTAGCCAAAAACATTCAGTACTTC

J gene: TRBJ2-5
clone size: NA
D gene: TRBD2
V gene: TRBV30
CDR3 protein: CAWSVPAGSQETQYF
CDR3 DNA: TGTGCCTGGAGTGTGCCAGCGGGGAGCCAAGAGACCCAGTACTTC

J gene: TRBJ2-7
clone size: NA
D gene: TRBD1
V gene: TRBV11-2
CDR3 protein: CASSPQGAISYEQYF
CDR3 DNA: TGTGCCAGCAGCCCGCAGGGGGCAATATCCTACGAGCAGTACTTC

J gene: TRBJ1-2
clone size: NA
D gene: NA
V gene: TRBV6-1
CDR3 protein: CASSERAGMILVYGYTF
CDR3 DNA: TGTGCCAGCAGTGAACGGGCAGGGATGATATTGGTCTATGGCTACACCTTC

J gene: TRBJ1-2
clone size: NA
D gene: NA
V gene: TRBV21-1
CDR3 protein: CASSKGGQGCYGYTF
CDR3 DNA: TGTGCCAGCAGCAAAGGTGGACAGGGGTGCTATGGCTACACCTTC

J gene: TRBJ2-7
clone size: NA
D gene: TRBD1
V gene: TRBV19
CDR3 protein: CASKPRDRGLYEQYF
CDR3 DNA: TGTGCCAGTAAGCCCCGGGACAGGGGGCTCTACGAGCAGTACTTC

J gene: TRBJ1-3
clone size: NA
D gene: NA
V gene: TRBV6-5
CDR3 protein: CASSRQFSSGNTIYF
CDR3 DNA: TGTGCCAGCAGCAGACAGTTTTCCTCTGGAAACACCATATATTTT

J gene: TRBJ1-2
clone size: NA
D gene: NA
V gene: TRBV5-3
CDR3 protein: CARPPIPGYGYTF
CDR3 DNA: TGTGCCAGACCCCCCATCCCTGGCTATGGCTACACCTTC

J gene: TRBJ2-7
clone size: NA
D gene: NA
V gene: TRBV15
CDR3 protein: CATSSRREQYF
CDR3 DNA: TGTGCCACCAGCAGCCGTAGGGAGCAGTACTTC

J gene: TRBJ1-2
clone size: NA
D gene: NA
V gene: TRBV14
CDR3 protein: CASSPSPGGRGYTF
CDR3 DNA: TGTGCCAGCAGCCCCTCCCCGGGAGGTCGGGGCTACACCTTC

J gene: TRBJ1-1
clone size: NA
D gene: NA
V gene: TRBV5-6
CDR3 protein: CASSLWSAGDTEAFF
CDR3 DNA: TGTGCCAGCAGCTTGTGGTCAGCAGGGGATACTGAAGCTTTCTTT

J gene: TRBJ2-1
clone size: NA
D gene: NA
V gene: TRBV7-2
CDR3 protein: CASSLDSGEQFF
CDR3 DNA: TGTGCCAGCAGCTTGGACTCGGGTGAGCAGTTCTTC

J gene: TRBJ2-3
clone size: many
D gene: NA
V gene: TRBV29-1
CDR3 protein: CSVEDGWSTDTQYF
CDR3 DNA: TGCAGCGTTGAAGACGGGTGGTCCACAGATACGCAGTATTTT

J gene: TRBJ2-3
clone size: NA
D gene: NA
V gene: TRBV18
CDR3 protein: CASSPRADSTDTQYF
CDR3 DNA: TGTGCCAGCTCACCGAGAGCGGATAGCACAGATACGCAGTATTTT

J gene: TRBJ2-3
clone size: NA
D gene: TRBD2
V gene: TRBV19
CDR3 protein: CASSMGLAGGDTQYF
CDR3 DNA: TGTGCCAGTAGTATGGGACTAGCGGGGGGGGATACGCAGTATTTT

J gene: TRBJ1-1
clone size: NA
D gene: NA
V gene: TRBV18
CDR3 protein: CASSPAGGLNTEAFF
CDR3 DNA: TGTGCCAGCTCACCGGCCGGGGGGTTGAACACTGAAGCTTTCTTT

J gene: TRBJ2-7
clone size: NA
D gene: TRBD2
V gene: TRBV6-6
CDR3 protein: CASSSPTSGSYEQYF
CDR3 DNA: TGTGCCAGCAGTTCCCCGACTAGCGGATCCTACGAGCAGTACTTC

J gene: TRBJ1-2
clone size: NA
D gene: TRBD1
V gene: TRBV19
CDR3 protein: CASSPDRAWAYGYTF
CDR3 DNA: TGTGCCAGTAGCCCTGACAGGGCATGGGCATATGGCTACACCTTC

J gene: TRBJ2-4
clone size: NA
D gene: NA
V gene: TRBV4-1
CDR3 protein: CASSQGADMAQNIQYF
CDR3 DNA: TGCGCCAGCAGCCAAGGGGCGGACATGGCCCAAAACATTCAGTACTTC

J gene: TRBJ1-2
clone size: NA
D gene: NA
V gene: TRBV19
CDR3 protein: CASTIDRNYGYTF
CDR3 DNA: TGTGCCAGTACCATCGACAGAAACTATGGCTACACCTTC

J gene: TRBJ1-1
clone size: NA
D gene: NA
V gene: TRBV6-6
CDR3 protein: CASSRWQGNTEAFF
CDR3 DNA: TGTGCCAGCAGCCGTTGGCAGGGGAACACTGAAGCTTTCTTT

J gene: TRBJ1-6
clone size: NA
D gene: NA
V gene: TRBV9
CDR3 protein: CASSTRVFNSPLHF
CDR3 DNA: TGTGCCAGCAGCACCCGGGTCTTTAATTCACCCCTCCACTTT

J gene: TRBJ1-2
clone size: NA
D gene: NA
V gene: TRBV27
CDR3 protein: CASSLFGREAHGYTF
CDR3 DNA: TGTGCCAGCAGTTTATTCGGTCGGGAGGCCCATGGCTACACCTTC

J gene: TRBJ2-7
clone size: NA
D gene: TRBD1
V gene: TRBV11-2
CDR3 protein: CASSLGQAALGEQYF
CDR3 DNA: TGTGCCAGCAGCCTGGGACAGGCTGCTCTGGGAGAGCAGTACTTC

J gene: TRBJ2-5
clone size: NA
D gene: TRBD2
V gene: TRBV7-8
CDR3 protein: CASSSPGSGETQYF
CDR3 DNA: TGTGCCAGCAGCTCCCCGGGTAGCGGGGAGACCCAGTACTTC

J gene: TRBJ1-4
clone size: NA
D gene: TRBD1
V gene: TRBV11-3
CDR3 protein: CASSLVGTGEEKLFF
CDR3 DNA: TGTGCCAGCAGCTTAGTGGGGACAGGGGAAGAAAAACTGTTTTTT

J gene: TRBJ2-7
clone size: NA
D gene: NA
V gene: TRBV6-1
CDR3 protein: CASSEAGSYEQYF
CDR3 DNA: TGTGCCAGCAGTGAAGCTGGCTCCTACGAGCAGTACTTC

J gene: TRBJ1-3
clone size: NA
D gene: NA
V gene: TRBV6-1
CDR3 protein: CASSDKRSTRNTIYF
CDR3 DNA: TGTGCCAGCAGTGATAAGCGTTCCACCCGAAACACCATATATTTT

J gene: TRBJ2-5
clone size: NA
D gene: TRBD2
V gene: TRBV9
CDR3 protein: CASSNGLDRETQYF
CDR3 DNA: TGTGCCAGCAGCAACGGACTAGATCGAGAGACCCAGTACTTC

J gene: TRBJ2-1
clone size: NA
D gene: TRBD1
V gene: TRBV7-8
CDR3 protein: CASSSTGGTYNEQFF
CDR3 DNA: TGTGCCAGCAGCTCGACAGGGGGCACCTACAATGAGCAGTTCTTC

J gene: TRBJ1-1
clone size: NA
D gene: NA
V gene: TRBV6-5
CDR3 protein: CASSYGSRNTEAFF
CDR3 DNA: TGTGCCAGCAGTTACGGGAGTAGGAACACTGAAGCTTTCTTT

J gene: TRBJ2-1
clone size: NA
D gene: TRBD2
V gene: TRBV5-1
CDR3 protein: CASSLDHRASGSYEQFF
CDR3 DNA: TGCGCCAGCAGCTTGGACCATAGGGCTAGCGGGAGTTATGAGCAGTTCTTC

J gene: TRBJ1-1
clone size: NA
D gene: TRBD1
V gene: TRBV6-5
CDR3 protein: CASSSRDRGLGAFF
CDR3 DNA: TGTGCCAGCAGTTCCCGGGACAGGGGGCTAGGGGCTTTCTTT

J gene: TRBJ2-2
clone size: NA
D gene: NA
V gene: TRBV18
CDR3 protein: CASSHQRQGGTGELFF
CDR3 DNA: TGTGCCAGCTCACATCAGCGACAGGGAGGGACCGGGGAGCTGTTTTTT

J gene: TRBJ1-5
clone size: NA
D gene: NA
V gene: TRBV6-4
CDR3 protein: CASSPESNQPQHF
CDR3 DNA: TGTGCCAGCAGTCCTGAAAGCAATCAGCCCCAGCATTTT

J gene: TRBJ2-7
clone size: NA
D gene: NA
V gene: TRBV5-1
CDR3 protein: CASSLAGSSASYEQYF
CDR3 DNA: TGCGCCAGCAGCTTGGCCGGGTCGTCAGCCTCCTACGAGCAGTACTTC

J gene: TRBJ2-1
clone size: NA
D gene: NA
V gene: TRBV18
CDR3 protein: CASSPVTDGRNEQFF
CDR3 DNA: TGTGCCAGCTCACCCGTGACGGACGGACGGAATGAGCAGTTCTTC

J gene: TRBJ2-3
clone size: NA
D gene: NA
V gene: TRBV5-1
CDR3 protein: CASSLEVHASDTQYF
CDR3 DNA: TGCGCCAGCAGCTTGGAGGTCCACGCGTCCGATACGCAGTATTTT

J gene: TRBJ1-5
clone size: NA
D gene: TRBD1
V gene: TRBV7-9
CDR3 protein: CASSRTGGSNQPQHF
CDR3 DNA: TGTGCCAGCAGCCGCACAGGGGGTAGCAATCAGCCCCAGCATTTT

J gene: TRBJ1-5
clone size: NA
D gene: NA
V gene: TRBV6-4
CDR3 protein: CASSKDRSNQPQHF
CDR3 DNA: TGTGCCAGCAGTAAGGACAGATCTAATCAGCCCCAGCATTTT

J gene: TRBJ2-5
clone size: NA
D gene: NA
V gene: TRBV18
CDR3 protein: CASSPPGGSQETQYF
CDR3 DNA: TGTGCCAGCTCACCACCGGGCGGGTCCCAAGAGACCCAGTACTTC

J gene: TRBJ1-5
clone size: once
D gene: TRBD1
V gene: TRBV10-2
CDR3 protein: CASRIGTGINSNQPQHF
CDR3 DNA: TGCGCCAGCAGGATAGGGACAGGGATCAATAGCAATCAGCCCCAGCATTTT

J gene: TRBJ2-5
clone size: NA
D gene: NA
V gene: TRBV9
CDR3 protein: CASSKGRSQETQYF
CDR3 DNA: TGTGCCAGCAGCAAGGGGAGGAGCCAAGAGACCCAGTACTTC

J gene: TRBJ2-5
clone size: NA
D gene: TRBD1
V gene: TRBV27
CDR3 protein: CASRAGTVQKETQYF
CDR3 DNA: TGTGCCAGCAGGGCCGGGACAGTTCAAAAAGAGACCCAGTACTTC

J gene: TRBJ2-5
clone size: NA
D gene: NA
V gene: TRBV6-4
CDR3 protein: CASSSGRETQYF
CDR3 DNA: TGTGCCAGCAGCTCGGGGAGGGAGACCCAGTACTTC

J gene: TRBJ1-4
clone size: NA
D gene: TRBD1
V gene: TRBV7-2
CDR3 protein: CASSLAGRQGGDEKLFF
CDR3 DNA: TGTGCCAGCAGCTTAGCAGGCCGACAGGGTGGGGATGAAAAACTGTTTTTT